The entry below gives a single T cell receptor (beta chain) sequence along with its context. The protocol was immunoSEQ multiplex PCR, while the TCRdb copy is restricted to in-frame clones and leaves out a portion. The table shows about 160,000 clones, with roughly 82% occurring only once. The sample belongs to a study of blood T cell repertoires in COVID-19. Study at large: Samples taken during acute and convalescent COVID-19 were collected in the United States, Italy and Spain. Sources were T cells, B-cell-depleted T cells, or PBMCs; the material itself was cDNA or gDNA.

Input material: peripheral blood. The clonotype comes from a human donor with acute or convalescent COVID-19. The donor label of this sample is uncertain.

CDR3 sequence: CASSESGNTIYF. As DNA, the CDR3 is TGTGCCAGCAGTGAATCGGGAAACACCATATATTTT. J is TRBJ1-3 and V is TRBV6-1; no reliable D call. CDR3 size: 12 residues. Germline V gives CDR1 MNHNS, CDR2 SASEGT. The V and J ends lost 2 bases and 4 bases respectively, with 3 bases between them.